A selection of T cell receptor beta chains follows, all from one sample in a study of identifying expanded T cells in peripheral blood. Measured with immunoSEQ multiplex PCR; TCRdb has only the in-frame clones, and not every one. The profile covers about 100,000 clones, with around nine tenths appearing a single time and about 3.9% taken by the ten largest. Sequencing was carried out using blood. All receptors derive from a person aged 18 to 70 in good health. Each CDR3 is given with its conserved first and last residue. D genes are given only for firm matches. For some rows the clone size is stated as once, few or many, or as a class when expanded; others skip it.

d_gene: -; abundance: -; j_gene: TRBJ2-7; v_gene: TRBV11-1; CDR3aa: CASRPPGLAYEQYF; CDR3nt: TGTGCCAGCAGACCCCCGGGACTCGCCTACGAGCAGTACTTC
d_gene: TRBD1; abundance: few; j_gene: TRBJ1-5; v_gene: TRBV27; CDR3aa: CASRPGQGAQPQHF; CDR3nt: TGTGCCAGCAGACCCGGACAGGGTGCCCAGCCCCAGCATTTT
d_gene: -; abundance: -; j_gene: TRBJ2-4; v_gene: TRBV19; CDR3aa: CASTPGGTGSSKNIQYF; CDR3nt: TGTGCCAGTACCCCGGGGGGGACAGGGAGTTCCAAAAACATTCAGTACTTC
d_gene: -; abundance: -; j_gene: TRBJ1-3; v_gene: TRBV30; CDR3aa: CAWAWAGGNTIYF; CDR3nt: TGTGCCTGGGCGTGGGCCGGTGGAAACACCATATATTTT
d_gene: -; abundance: -; j_gene: TRBJ1-1; v_gene: TRBV19; CDR3aa: CASSIGGLGNTEAFF; CDR3nt: TGTGCCAGTAGTATCGGGGGCTTAGGGAACACTGAAGCTTTCTTT
d_gene: -; abundance: -; j_gene: TRBJ2-2; v_gene: TRBV9; CDR3aa: CASSVVDGELFF; CDR3nt: TGTGCCAGCAGCGTAGTTGACGGGGAGCTGTTTTTT
d_gene: -; abundance: -; j_gene: TRBJ2-1; v_gene: TRBV7-2; CDR3aa: CASSLRRWSSYNEQFF; CDR3nt: TGTGCCAGCAGCTTAAGGCGTTGGAGCTCCTACAATGAGCAGTTCTTC
d_gene: -; abundance: -; j_gene: TRBJ1-1; v_gene: TRBV10-2; CDR3aa: CASSESTGGTEAFF; CDR3nt: TGCGCCAGCAGTGAGTCGACAGGCGGGACTGAAGCTTTCTTT
d_gene: TRBD2; abundance: -; j_gene: TRBJ2-4; v_gene: TRBV5-8; CDR3aa: CASSYVAGGPNIQYF; CDR3nt: TGTGCCAGCAGCTACGTAGCGGGAGGGCCGAACATTCAGTACTTC
d_gene: -; abundance: -; j_gene: TRBJ1-2; v_gene: TRBV6-1; CDR3aa: CASSPRAGTVSGYTF; CDR3nt: TGTGCCAGCAGCCCGCGAGCCGGGACGGTGTCGGGCTACACCTTC
d_gene: TRBD2; abundance: -; j_gene: TRBJ2-5; v_gene: TRBV14; CDR3aa: CASSPISGVPSETQYF; CDR3nt: TGTGCCAGCAGCCCGATCAGCGGGGTCCCCTCGGAGACCCAGTACTTC
d_gene: -; abundance: -; j_gene: TRBJ2-5; v_gene: TRBV13; CDR3aa: CASSLGGWAVQETQYF; CDR3nt: TGTGCCAGCAGCTTAGGGGGGTGGGCAGTTCAAGAGACCCAGTACTTC
d_gene: -; abundance: few; j_gene: TRBJ1-5; v_gene: TRBV30; CDR3aa: CAWSPGYNQPQHF; CDR3nt: TGTGCCTGGAGTCCGGGCTACAATCAGCCCCAGCATTTT
d_gene: TRBD2; abundance: few; j_gene: TRBJ2-2; v_gene: TRBV27; CDR3aa: CASSLSGTRNTGELFF; CDR3nt: TGTGCCAGCAGTTTATCAGGGACTAGGAACACCGGGGAGCTGTTTTTT